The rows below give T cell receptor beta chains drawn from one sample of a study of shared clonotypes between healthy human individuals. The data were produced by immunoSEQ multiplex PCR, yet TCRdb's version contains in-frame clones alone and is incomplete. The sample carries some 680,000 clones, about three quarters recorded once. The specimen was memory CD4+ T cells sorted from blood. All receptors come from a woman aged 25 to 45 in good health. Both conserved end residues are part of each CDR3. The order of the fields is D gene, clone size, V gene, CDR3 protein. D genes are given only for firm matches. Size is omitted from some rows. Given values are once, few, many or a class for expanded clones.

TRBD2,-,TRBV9,CASSGPAGTQETQYF
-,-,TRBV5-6,CASSLSAGATSTDTQYF
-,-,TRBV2,CASSEGGSLVKLFF
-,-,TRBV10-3,CAISGPAHEQYF
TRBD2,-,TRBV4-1,CASSSGLADVNEQFF
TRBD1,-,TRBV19,CASSVYRGGTGELFF
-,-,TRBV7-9,CASSLRLAIGRTDTQYF
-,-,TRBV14,CASSQVWTGPETQYF
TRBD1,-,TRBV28,CASSLMAGGQNTIYF
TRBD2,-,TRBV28,CASRTGGLAVEQFF
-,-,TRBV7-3,CASSLTGTASYEQYF
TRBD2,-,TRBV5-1,CASSLEVGLGTDTQYF
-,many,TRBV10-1,CASSQIGGSEAFF
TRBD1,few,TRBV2,CASNTGTGGNTEAFF
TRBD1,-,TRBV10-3,CAITLDRDQPQHF
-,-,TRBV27,CASSAQDRPGRGYTF
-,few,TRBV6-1,CASTPQGTQYF
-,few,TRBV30,CAWSRGTPRGETQYF
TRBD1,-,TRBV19,CASSIWDRGDEQFF
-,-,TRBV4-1,CASSPQGISQPQHF
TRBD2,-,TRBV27,CASASGAPNYNEQFF
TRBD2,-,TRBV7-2,CASSATSLDSYNEQFF
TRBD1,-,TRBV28,CASTPGQGPYSNQPQHF
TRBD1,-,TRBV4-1,CASSRSQGAWGNEQFF
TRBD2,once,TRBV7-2,CASSAGLAGGADTQYF
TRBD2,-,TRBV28,CASSYLAGGRQETQYF
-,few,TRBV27,CASSQGTGAATQYF
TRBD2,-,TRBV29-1,CSVEEIAGITDTQYF
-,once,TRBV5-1,CASSLGRSYEQYF
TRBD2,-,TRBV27,CASSKKAGGEQYF
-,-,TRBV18,CASSGIFTDTQYF